This T cell receptor beta chain was recovered during a study of blood T cells in healthy people across ages. A J-beta primer mix and a sample-barcoded 5' primer were used in a second PCR of about 7 to 12 cycles. Each of the cDNA molecules was tagged by a template-switch adaptor with 12 random nucleotides. TCRdb re-analysed the 5' RACE reads in MiXCR, keeping a single row per CDR3 protein. The sample holds about 970,000 distinct CDR3 sequences, just over 50% seen once. The CDR3 consists of 12 residues. J gave up 3 bases and V 7 bases, and 2 bases lay outside the gene matches. CDR1 and CDR2 (germline): SGHRS, YFSETQ.

The TCR originated in a woman aged 55-75 years in good health. The V and J genes are TRBV5-1 and TRBJ2-3; 7 positions match TRBD1. The sample taken for sequencing was blood. CDR3 residues: CASLGQTDTQYF. The CDR3 DNA reads as TGCGCCAGCCTGGGACAGACAGATACGCAGTATTTT.